The subject of this entry is one T cell receptor beta chain. Antigen unknown. This sample was taken from a study of cytomegalovirus exposure and HLA in healthy donors. Study conclusions and caveats: The study found most TCR sequences rare, yet found some public TCRs in many donors.

Researchers ran the PCR with 60 Vbeta and 13 Jbeta primers. The protocol was immunoSEQ multiplex PCR, while the TCRdb copy is restricted to in-frame clones and leaves out a portion. The sample yields approximately 180,000 clones, 84% seen once. Germline CDR1 SGHRS, CDR2 YFSETQ. CDR3 size: 16 residues. V dropped 4 bases and J dropped 5; count of bases not matched to a gene: 11. This TCR was sampled from a man aged 18 to 30 in good health and CMV-seronegative. Sequenced sample: PBMCs. The chain is built from TRBV5-1 and TRBJ2-5; 10 nucleotides match TRBD1. In DNA form, the CDR3 reads TGCGCCAGCAGCCTAAAACGACAGGGGGCGGGGGAGACCCAGTACTTC. Translation: CASSLKRQGAGETQYF.